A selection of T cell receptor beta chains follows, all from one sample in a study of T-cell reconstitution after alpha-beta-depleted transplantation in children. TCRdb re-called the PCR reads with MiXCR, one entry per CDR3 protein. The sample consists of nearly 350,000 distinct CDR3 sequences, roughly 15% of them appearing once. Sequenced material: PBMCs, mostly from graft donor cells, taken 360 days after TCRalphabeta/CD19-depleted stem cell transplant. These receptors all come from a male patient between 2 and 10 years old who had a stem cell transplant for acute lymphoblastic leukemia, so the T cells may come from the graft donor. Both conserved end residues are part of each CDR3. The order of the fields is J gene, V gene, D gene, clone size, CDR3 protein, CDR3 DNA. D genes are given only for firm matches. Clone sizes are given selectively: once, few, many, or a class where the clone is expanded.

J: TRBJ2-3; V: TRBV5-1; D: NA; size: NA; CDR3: CASSNRDWLTDTQYF; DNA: TGCGCCAGCAGCAACAGGGACTGGCTCACAGATACGCAGTATTTT
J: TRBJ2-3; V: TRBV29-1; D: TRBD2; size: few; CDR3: CSVGLAGGESDTQYF; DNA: TGCAGCGTTGGACTAGCGGGAGGGGAATCGGATACGCAGTATTTT
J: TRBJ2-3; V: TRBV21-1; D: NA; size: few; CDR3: CASSKGGVYGLRDGSTDTQYF; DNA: TGTGCCAGCAGCAAAGGAGGTGTATACGGCCTCCGGGACGGGTCCACAGATACGCAGTATTTT
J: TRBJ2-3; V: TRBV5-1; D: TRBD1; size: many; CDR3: CASSEGQGTDTQYF; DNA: TGCGCCAGCAGCGAGGGACAGGGCACAGATACGCAGTATTTT
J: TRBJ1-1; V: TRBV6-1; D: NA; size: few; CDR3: CASSPFANTEAFF; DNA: TGTGCCAGCAGTCCCTTCGCGAACACTGAAGCTTTCTTT
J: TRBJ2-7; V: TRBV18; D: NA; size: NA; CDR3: CASSPGRGDGYEQYF; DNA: TGTGCCAGCTCACCCGGAAGAGGGGACGGCTACGAGCAGTACTTC
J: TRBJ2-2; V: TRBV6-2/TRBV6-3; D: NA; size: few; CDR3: CASSNARGRAGELFF; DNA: TGTGCCAGCAGTAACGCCCGGGGAAGGGCCGGGGAGCTGTTTTTT
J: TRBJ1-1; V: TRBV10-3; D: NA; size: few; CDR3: CAISEYPSTEAFF; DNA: TGTGCCATCAGTGAGTATCCAAGCACTGAAGCTTTCTTT
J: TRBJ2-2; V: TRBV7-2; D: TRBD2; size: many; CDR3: CASSPRNILAGGNTGELFF; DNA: TGTGCCAGCAGCCCTCGCAATATCCTAGCGGGAGGGAACACCGGGGAGCTGTTTTTT
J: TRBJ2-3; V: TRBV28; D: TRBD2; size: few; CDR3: CASTEGLAGVSQYF; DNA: TGTGCCAGCACAGAAGGACTAGCGGGAGTGTCGCAGTATTTT
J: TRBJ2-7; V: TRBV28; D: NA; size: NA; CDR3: CASSFQGSVYEQYF; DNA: TGTGCCAGCAGTTTCCAGGGATCCGTCTACGAGCAGTACTTC
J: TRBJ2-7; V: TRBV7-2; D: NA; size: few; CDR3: CASSLTSSLYEQYF; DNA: TGTGCCAGCAGCTTAACTAGCTCCCTCTACGAGCAGTACTTC
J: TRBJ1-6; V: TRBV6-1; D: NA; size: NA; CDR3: CASRTLGGFSYNSPLHF; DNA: TGTGCCAGCAGGACGCTAGGAGGTTTCTCCTATAATTCACCCCTCCACTTT
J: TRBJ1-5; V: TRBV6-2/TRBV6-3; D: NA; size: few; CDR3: CASSAWDGLPQHF; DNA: TGTGCCAGCAGCGCCTGGGACGGCTTGCCCCAGCATTTT
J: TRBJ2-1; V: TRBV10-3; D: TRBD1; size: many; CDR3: CAISRTGGQFF; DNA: TGTGCCATCAGTCGGACAGGGGGTCAGTTCTTC
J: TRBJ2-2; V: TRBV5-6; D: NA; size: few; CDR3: CASSLALFGGTGELFF; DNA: TGTGCCAGCAGCTTGGCCTTGTTCGGCGGGACCGGGGAGCTGTTTTTT
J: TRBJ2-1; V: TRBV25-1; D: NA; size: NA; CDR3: CASSEWGVNEQFF; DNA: TGTGCCAGCAGTGAATGGGGAGTTAATGAGCAGTTCTTC
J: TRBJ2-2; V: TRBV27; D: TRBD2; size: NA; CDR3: CASSPRTSLTGELFF; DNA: TGTGCCAGCAGTCCCCGGACTAGCCTCACCGGGGAGCTGTTTTTT
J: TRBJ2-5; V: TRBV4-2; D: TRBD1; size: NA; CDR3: CASSHNRGGETQYF; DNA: TGTGCCAGCAGCCATAACAGGGGTGGGGAGACCCAGTACTTC
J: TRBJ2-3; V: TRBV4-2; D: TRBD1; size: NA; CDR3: CASSQGQGWLSTDTQYF; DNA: TGTGCCAGCAGCCAAGGACAGGGTTGGCTTAGCACAGATACGCAGTATTTT
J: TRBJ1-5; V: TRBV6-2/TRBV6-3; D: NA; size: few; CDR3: CASEGRWGQPQHF; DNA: TGTGCCAGCGAAGGCAGGTGGGGCCAGCCCCAGCATTTT
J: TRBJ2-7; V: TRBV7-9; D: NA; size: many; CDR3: CASSLRTSYEQYF; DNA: TGTGCCAGCAGCTTAAGGACCTCCTACGAGCAGTACTTC
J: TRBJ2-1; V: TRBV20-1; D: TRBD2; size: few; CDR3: CSASPAGPYNEQFF; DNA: TGCAGTGCTAGTCCAGCGGGGCCCTACAATGAGCAGTTCTTC
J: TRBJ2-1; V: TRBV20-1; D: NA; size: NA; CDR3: CSASRNNEQFF; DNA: TGCAGTGCTAGTAGAAACAATGAGCAGTTCTTC
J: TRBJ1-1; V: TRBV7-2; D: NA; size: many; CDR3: CASSLQGERTEAFF; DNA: TGTGCCAGCAGCCTCCAGGGAGAGCGGACTGAAGCTTTCTTT
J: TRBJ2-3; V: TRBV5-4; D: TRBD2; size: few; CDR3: CASSGGLAGVKDTQYF; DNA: TGTGCCAGCAGCGGGGGACTAGCGGGAGTGAAAGATACGCAGTATTTT
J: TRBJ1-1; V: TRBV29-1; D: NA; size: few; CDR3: CSGTSQGGTEAFF; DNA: TGCAGCGGGACCTCACAGGGAGGGACTGAAGCTTTCTTT
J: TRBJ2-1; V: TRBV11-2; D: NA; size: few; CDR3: CASSLDWAGRDEQFF; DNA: TGTGCCAGCAGCTTAGATTGGGCAGGGCGCGATGAGCAGTTCTTC
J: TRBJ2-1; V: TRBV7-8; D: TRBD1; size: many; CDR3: CASSLVQGKYYNEQFF; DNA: TGTGCCAGCAGCTTAGTACAGGGGAAATATTACAATGAGCAGTTCTTC